The next 7 T cell receptor beta chains were all read from a single sample in a study of beta chain features in type 1 diabetes. Expressed TCRB transcripts were sequenced after all isolated RNA was converted to cDNA. Profiling relied on immunoSEQ multiplex PCR, and the TCRdb table lists in-frame clones only, not all of them. Seen here are about 400,000 clones, 10% to 15% observed once, and the top ten hold 0.017%. The sequenced sample consisted of naive CD4+ T cells from blood. The source of these receptors is a man aged 18 to 29 in good health.

This clone showed up just a few times. This chain uses TRBV9 with TRBJ1-2; no reliable D call. The CDR3 is made up of 14 amino acids. CDR1 is SGDLS and CDR2 is YYNGEE in the germline V gene. Trimming shortened V by 6 bases and J by 3 bases, and 15 bases separated the two germline ends. The CDR3 DNA reads as TGTGCCAGCACCTTCGCCGATGCGTACTATGGCTACACCTTC. Protein sequence: CASTFADAYYGYTF.

This clone was seen only a few times. The chain has TRBV18 and TRBJ2-5; the D gene is possibly TRBD1 (5 bases). Between the trimmed V and J ends, which lost 2 bases and 5 bases, there was a span of 15 bases. Germline CDR1 reads KGHSH; CDR2 reads LQKENI. The CDR3 is made up of 15 amino acids. Written as DNA, the CDR3 is TGTGCCAGCTCACCAAACAGGAACCCCTTCGAGACCCAGTACTTC. It is translated as CASSPNRNPFETQYF.

This clone was detected many times. The J gene is TRBJ2-1, the V gene TRBV29-1, with 8 nucleotides matching TRBD2. CDR1 is SQVTM, CDR2 ANQGSEA, per germline. The CDR3 totals 14 residues. The V segment lost 3 bases and the J segment 0 bases; nucleotides outside the gene matches: 1. CDR3 nucleotide sequence: TGCAGCGTTGACCGGGAGGGCTCCTACAATGAGCAGTTCTTC. This gives the protein CSVDREGSYNEQFF.

The chain is built from TRBV4-2 and TRBJ1-5; possible D gene TRBD1, 5 bases. This CDR3 is 14 amino acids long. Germline loops: CDR1 LGHNA, CDR2 YNFKEQ. Trimming took off 0 bases at V and 5 bases at J, with 8 bases between the two ends. CDR3 in amino acids: CASSQDSGDQPQHF. CDR3 nucleotides: TGTGCCAGCAGCCAAGATTCGGGGGATCAGCCCCAGCATTTT.

A few counts support this clone. V and J are TRBV18 and TRBJ2-1, with D possibly TRBD1 on 6 matching bases. V was pared by 6 bases and J by 0 bases, with 18 bases between. The CDR3 loop spans 17 amino acids. CDR1 is KGHSH, CDR2 LQKENI, per germline. The CDR3 sequence is CASSPSRGYSSYNEQFF. The CDR3, as DNA: TGTGCCAGCTCCCCCTCGAGGGGGTATAGCTCCTACAATGAGCAGTTCTTC.

In this sample, this clone turned up a few times. This CDR3 is also generated by other DNA sequences in the sample. The CDR3 DNA follows: TGCGCCAGCAGCTTGGATAGCGGGAGCTACAATGAGCAGTTCTTC. Translating it yields CASSLDSGSYNEQFF. The chain is built from TRBV5-1 and TRBJ2-1, with TRBD2 matching over 9 bases. J lost 3 bases, V lost 0 bases, and 1 base had no gene match. Germline CDR1 and CDR2: SGHRS and YFSETQ. This CDR3 comprises 15 residues. Using reference TRBV5-1 and TRBJ2-1 for the parts outside the CDR3, the full variable domain is KAGVTQTPRYLIKTRGQQVTLSCSPISGHRSVSWYQQTPGQGLQFLFEYFSETQRNKGNFPGRFSGRQFSNSRSEMNVSTLELGDSALYLCASSLDSGSYNEQFFGPGTRLTVL.

This sequence joins TRBV19 and TRBJ1-6, with D possibly being TRBD1 (5 bases). Trimming removed 5 bases from V and 7 bases from J, with 15 bases in between. CDR1 is LNHDA and CDR2 is SQIVND in the germline V gene (reference sequence). This CDR3 is 15 amino acids long. CDR3 loop: CASSARKGLNSPLHF. The DNA of the CDR3 is TGTGCCAGTAGTGCACGGAAGGGGCTAAATTCACCCCTCCACTTT.